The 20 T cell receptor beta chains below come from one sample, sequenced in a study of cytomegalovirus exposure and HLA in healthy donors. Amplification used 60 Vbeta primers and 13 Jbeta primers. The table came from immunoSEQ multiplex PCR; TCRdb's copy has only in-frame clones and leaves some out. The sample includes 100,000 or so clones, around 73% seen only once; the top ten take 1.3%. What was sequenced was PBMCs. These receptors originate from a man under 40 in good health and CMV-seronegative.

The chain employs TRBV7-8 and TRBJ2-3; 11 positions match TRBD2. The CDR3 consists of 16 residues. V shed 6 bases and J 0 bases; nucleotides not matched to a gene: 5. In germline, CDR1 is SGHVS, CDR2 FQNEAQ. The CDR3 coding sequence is TGTGCCAGCAGTGATAGCGGGAGGGCTAGCACAGATACGCAGTATTTT. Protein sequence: CASSDSGRASTDTQYF.

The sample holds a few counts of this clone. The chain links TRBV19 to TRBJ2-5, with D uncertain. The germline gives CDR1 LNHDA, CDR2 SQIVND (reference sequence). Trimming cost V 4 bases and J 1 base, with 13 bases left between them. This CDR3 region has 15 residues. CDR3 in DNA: TGTGCCAGTAGTAGAAACAGTCATGTCCAAGAGACCCAGTACTTC. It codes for CASSRNSHVQETQYF. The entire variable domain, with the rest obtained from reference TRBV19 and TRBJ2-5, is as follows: DGGITQSPKYLFRKEGQNVTLSCEQNLNHDAMYWYRQDPGQGLRLIYYSQIVNDFQKGDIAEGYSVSREKKESFPLTVTSAQKNPTAFYLCASSRNSHVQETQYFGPGTRLLVL.

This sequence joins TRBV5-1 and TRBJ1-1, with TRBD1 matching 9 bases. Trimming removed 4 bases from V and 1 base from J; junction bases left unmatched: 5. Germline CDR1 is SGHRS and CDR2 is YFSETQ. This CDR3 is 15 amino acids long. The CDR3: CASSPRDRENTEAFF. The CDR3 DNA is TGCGCCAGCAGCCCTAGGGACAGGGAGAACACTGAAGCTTTCTTT. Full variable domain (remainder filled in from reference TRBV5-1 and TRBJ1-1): KAGVTQTPRYLIKTRGQQVTLSCSPISGHRSVSWYQQTPGQGLQFLFEYFSETQRNKGNFPGRFSGRQFSNSRSEMNVSTLELGDSALYLCASSPRDRENTEAFFGQGTRLTVV.

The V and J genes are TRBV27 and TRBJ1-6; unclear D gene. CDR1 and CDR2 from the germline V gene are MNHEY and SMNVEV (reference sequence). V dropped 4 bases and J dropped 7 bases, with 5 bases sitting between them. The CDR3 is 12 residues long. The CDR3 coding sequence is TGTGCCAGCAGTTCCTCCAATTCACCCCTCCACTTT. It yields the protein CASSSSNSPLHF.

Here the CDR3 reads CASSARLAQLSGFF. For the CDR3, the DNA is TGTGCCAGCAGTGCCAGACTAGCGCAGCTGAGTGGGTTCTTC. The J gene is TRBJ2-1, the V gene TRBV6-4; 8 bases fit TRBD2. The CDR3 is 14 amino acids. Germline values: CDR1 MRHNA, CDR2 SNTAGT. V was pared by 4 bases and J by 15 bases, with 14 bases of the junction left unmatched.

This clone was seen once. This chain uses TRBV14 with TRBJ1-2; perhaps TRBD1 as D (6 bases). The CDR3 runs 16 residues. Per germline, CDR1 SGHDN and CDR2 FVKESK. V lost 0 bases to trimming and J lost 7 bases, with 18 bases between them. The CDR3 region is CASSQDFRQGRVGYTF. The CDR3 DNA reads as TGTGCCAGCAGCCAAGACTTCCGGCAGGGGAGAGTTGGCTACACCTTC.

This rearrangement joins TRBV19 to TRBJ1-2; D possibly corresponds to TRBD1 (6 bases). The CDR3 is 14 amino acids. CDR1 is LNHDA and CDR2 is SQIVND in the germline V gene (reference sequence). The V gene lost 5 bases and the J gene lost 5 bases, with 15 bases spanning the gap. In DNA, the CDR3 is TGTGCCAGTAGTTCCCTCGACAGGACTTATGGCTACACCTTC. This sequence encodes CASSSLDRTYGYTF. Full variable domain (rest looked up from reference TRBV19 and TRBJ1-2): DGGITQSPKYLFRKEGQNVTLSCEQNLNHDAMYWYRQDPGQGLRLIYYSQIVNDFQKGDIAEGYSVSREKKESFPLTVTSAQKNPTAFYLCASSSLDRTYGYTFGSGTRLTVV.

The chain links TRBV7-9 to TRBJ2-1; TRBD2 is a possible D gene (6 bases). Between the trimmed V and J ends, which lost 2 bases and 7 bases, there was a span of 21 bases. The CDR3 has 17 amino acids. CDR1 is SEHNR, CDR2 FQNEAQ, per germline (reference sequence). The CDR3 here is CASSLFSGTELWNEQFF. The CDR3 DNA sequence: TGTGCCAGCAGCTTATTTAGCGGCACCGAGCTCTGGAATGAGCAGTTCTTC.

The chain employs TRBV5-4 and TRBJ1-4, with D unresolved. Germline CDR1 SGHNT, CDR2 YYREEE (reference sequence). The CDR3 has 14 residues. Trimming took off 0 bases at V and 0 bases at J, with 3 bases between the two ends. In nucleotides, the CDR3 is TGTGCCAGCAGCTTGGCTGCAACTAATGAAAAACTGTTTTTT. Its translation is CASSLAATNEKLFF.

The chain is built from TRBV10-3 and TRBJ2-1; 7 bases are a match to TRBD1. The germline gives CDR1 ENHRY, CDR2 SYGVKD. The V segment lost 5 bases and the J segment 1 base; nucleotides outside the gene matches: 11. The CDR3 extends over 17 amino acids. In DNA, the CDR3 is TGTGCCATCAGTACGAGGCGGGCGGACAGGTCCTACAATGAGCAGTTCTTC. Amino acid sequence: CAISTRRADRSYNEQFF.

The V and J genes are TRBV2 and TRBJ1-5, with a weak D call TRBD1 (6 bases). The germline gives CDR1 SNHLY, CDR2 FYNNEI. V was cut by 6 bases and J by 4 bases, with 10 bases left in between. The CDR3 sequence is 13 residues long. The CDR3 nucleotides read TGTGCCAGCAGAGATGACAGGAATCAGCCCCAGCATTTT. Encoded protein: CASRDDRNQPQHF.

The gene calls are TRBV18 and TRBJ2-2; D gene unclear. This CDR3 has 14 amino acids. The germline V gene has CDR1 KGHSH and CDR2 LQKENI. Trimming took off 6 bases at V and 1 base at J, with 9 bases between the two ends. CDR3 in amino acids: CASSPPGNTGELFF. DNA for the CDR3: TGTGCCAGCTCCCCTCCCGGGAACACCGGGGAGCTGTTTTTT.

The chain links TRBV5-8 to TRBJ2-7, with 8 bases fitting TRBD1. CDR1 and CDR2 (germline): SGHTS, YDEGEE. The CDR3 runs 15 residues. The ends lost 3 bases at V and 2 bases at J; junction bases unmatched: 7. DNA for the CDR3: TGTGCCAGCAGCTATACAGGGGGGATTACCTACGAGCAGTACTTC. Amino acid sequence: CASSYTGGITYEQYF.

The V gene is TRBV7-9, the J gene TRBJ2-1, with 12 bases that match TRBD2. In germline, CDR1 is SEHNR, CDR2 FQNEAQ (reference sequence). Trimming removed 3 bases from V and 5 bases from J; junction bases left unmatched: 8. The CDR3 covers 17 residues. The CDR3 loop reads CASSFHHGLAGNNEQFF. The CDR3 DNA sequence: TGTGCCAGCAGCTTCCACCACGGACTAGCGGGAAACAATGAGCAGTTCTTC.

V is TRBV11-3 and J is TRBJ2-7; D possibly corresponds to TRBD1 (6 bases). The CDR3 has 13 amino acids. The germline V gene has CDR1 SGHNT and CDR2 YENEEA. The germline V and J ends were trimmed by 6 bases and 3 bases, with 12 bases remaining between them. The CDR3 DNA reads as TGTGCCAGCAGTCACAGGGCGGGCTACGAGCAGTACTTC. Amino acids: CASSHRAGYEQYF.

DNA for the CDR3: TGTGCCAGCAGCCCCCAGCCGGGGACACCCCTCGGGTACGAGCAGTACTTC. This gives the protein CASSPQPGTPLGYEQYF. The chain joins TRBV9 to TRBJ2-7, with D possibly being TRBD1 (6 bases). Germline CDR1 is SGDLS and CDR2 is YYNGEE. The ends were cut back, 4 bases at V and 4 bases at J, with 24 bases in the middle. This CDR3 is 17 amino acids long. Looking up the rest from reference TRBV9 and TRBJ2-7 gives the full variable domain: DSGVTQTPKHLITATGQRVTLRCSPRSGDLSVYWYQQSLDQGLQFLIQYYNGEERAKGNILERFSAQQFPDLHSELNLSSLELGDSALYFCASSPQPGTPLGYEQYFGPGTRLTVT.

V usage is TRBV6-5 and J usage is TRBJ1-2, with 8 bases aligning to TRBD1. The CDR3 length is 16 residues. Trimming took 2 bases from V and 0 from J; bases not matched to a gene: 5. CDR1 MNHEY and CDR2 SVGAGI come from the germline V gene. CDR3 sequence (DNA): TGTGCCAGCAGTTACCGGGACAGGTTTTCTAACTATGGCTACACCTTC. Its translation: CASSYRDRFSNYGYTF.

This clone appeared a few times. CDR3: CASSTGPAAGNEQFF. The CDR3 DNA is TGCGCCAGCAGCACCGGGCCAGCGGCGGGGAATGAGCAGTTCTTC. The V gene is TRBV5-1, the J gene TRBJ2-1, with a possible D match to TRBD2 (6 bases). Germline values: CDR1 SGHRS, CDR2 YFSETQ. The V end lost 4 bases, the J end lost 7 bases, and 18 bases lay between the germline ends. This CDR3 is built from 15 residues. Full variable domain (rest looked up from reference TRBV5-1 and TRBJ2-1): KAGVTQTPRYLIKTRGQQVTLSCSPISGHRSVSWYQQTPGQGLQFLFEYFSETQRNKGNFPGRFSGRQFSNSRSEMNVSTLELGDSALYLCASSTGPAAGNEQFFGPGTRLTVL.

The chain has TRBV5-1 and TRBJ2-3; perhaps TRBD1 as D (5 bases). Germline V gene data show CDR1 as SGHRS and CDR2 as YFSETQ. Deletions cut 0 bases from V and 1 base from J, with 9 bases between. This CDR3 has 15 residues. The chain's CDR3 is CASSLATQGTDTQYF. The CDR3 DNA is TGCGCCAGCAGCTTGGCCACACAGGGCACAGATACGCAGTATTTT.

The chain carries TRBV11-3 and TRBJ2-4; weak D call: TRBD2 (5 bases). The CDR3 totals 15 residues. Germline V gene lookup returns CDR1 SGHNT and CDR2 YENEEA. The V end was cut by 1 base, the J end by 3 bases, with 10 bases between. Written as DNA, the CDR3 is TGTGCCAGCAGCTTAGGGGAGTTGGGCAAAAACATTCAGTACTTC. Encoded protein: CASSLGELGKNIQYF.